This T cell receptor beta chain came from a study of CXCR3-negative and CXCR3-positive naive CD8 T cells. Findings of the study overall: Naive cells positive for CXCR3 carried more hydrophobic TRB CDR3s than CXCR3-negative ones. Similar TRBV-TRBJ usage was seen in naive cells (both CXCR3-negative and CXCR3-positive), but memory cells differed. Each naive subset displayed comparably high diversity, whereas memory CD8+ cells displayed much lower diversity.

The germline CDR1 and CDR2 sequences are SEHNR and FQNEAQ (reference sequence). CDR3 size: 15 residues. Preparation of TRB cDNA libraries relied on 5' RACE carrying UMI labels. From the 5' RACE reads, TCRdb lists one entry per CDR3 protein and no DNA. Listed are over 100,000 distinct CDR3 sequences; 0.29% falls within the top ten. In the case of this clonotype: Its antigen is undetermined.

This TCR derives from a human donor in good health. Some clones in this sample may be carry-over from other donors' samples. Sequenced input: naive CXCR3- CD8+ T cells from blood. Subset given: CD45RO-CCR7+CD27+CD95- naive CD8+ T cells lacking CXCR3 (TNR3-). The genes are TRBV7-9 and TRBJ2-7; TCRdb's D gene call, TRBD1, goes unchecked for lack of DNA. The CDR3 sequence: CASSSRDRGPYEQYF.